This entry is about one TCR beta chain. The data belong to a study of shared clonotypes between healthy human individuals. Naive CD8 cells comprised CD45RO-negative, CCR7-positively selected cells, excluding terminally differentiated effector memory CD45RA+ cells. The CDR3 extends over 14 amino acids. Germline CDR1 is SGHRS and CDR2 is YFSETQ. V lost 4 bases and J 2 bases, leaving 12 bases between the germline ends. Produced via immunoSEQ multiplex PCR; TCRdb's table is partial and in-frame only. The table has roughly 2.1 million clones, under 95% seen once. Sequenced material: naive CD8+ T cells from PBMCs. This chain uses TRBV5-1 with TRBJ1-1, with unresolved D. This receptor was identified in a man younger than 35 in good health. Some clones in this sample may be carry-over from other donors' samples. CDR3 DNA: TGCGCCAGCAGCGTTCCCCCAGCTAACACTGAAGCTTTCTTT. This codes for CASSVPPANTEAFF.